This paragraph covers one T cell receptor (beta chain) sequence. Its antigen is not identified. Germline V lookup: CDR1 SNHLY, CDR2 FYNNEI. V lost 6 bases to trimming and J lost 0 bases; unmatched junction nucleotides: 3. The CDR3 has 15 amino acids. This PCR relied on a set of 60 Vbeta primers and 13 Jbeta primers. TCRdb's copy holds only in-frame clones and misses some; the assay was immunoSEQ multiplex PCR. The table lists 150,000 or so clones, around 78% of them singletons. The sample originates from a study of cytomegalovirus exposure and HLA in healthy donors. The study, taken as a whole, reports: In a later analysis, at a false discovery rate of 0.05, 16,951 TCR beta sequences matched HLA alleles. Among TCR sequences, most were rare, though some public TCRs appeared in many donors.

The J gene is TRBJ2-1, the V gene TRBV2; TRBD1 matches 9 bases. The sequence derives from a woman aged 18-29 years in good health and CMV-seronegative. The sample comprised PBMCs. CDR3 DNA: TGTGCCAGCAGGGGACAGGGAAGCTCCTACAATGAGCAGTTCTTC. Translating gives CASRGQGSSYNEQFF.